This T cell receptor beta chain originates from a study of shared clonotypes between healthy human individuals. Broader study findings: In general, naive subsets displayed greater estimated richness than memory subsets did. In the sorted subsets, rarefaction showed sequencing was incomplete despite large depth.

Data came from immunoSEQ multiplex PCR; TCRdb stores just in-frame clones and leaves some out. The top ten hold about 0.06% of the sample, which has 500,000 to 550,000 clones, 95% to 97% seen once. Note on this clone: What it binds is unknown.

CDR3 size: 13 residues. The germline gives CDR1 MNHEY, CDR2 SMNVEV (reference sequence). V lost 2 bases and J lost 3, with 8 bases in between. Sequenced material: naive CD4+ T cells sorted from blood. Subset given: CD45RA+ positively selected. The V and J genes are TRBV27 and TRBJ2-7, with a possible D match to TRBD1 (6 bases). The clonotype originates from a woman aged 25 to 45 in good health. The CDR3 protein is CASSLVTGYEQYF. The CDR3, as DNA: TGTGCCAGCAGTTTAGTGACAGGCTACGAGCAGTACTTC.